Listed below are T cell receptor beta chains from one sample, sequenced in a study of blood T cell repertoires in COVID-19. Data came from immunoSEQ multiplex PCR; TCRdb stores just in-frame clones and leaves some out. This sample carries roughly 46,000 clones, around 83% of them seen once, and the ten largest clones take 3% to 3.5%. Sequenced input: PBMCs or T cells enriched from blood (not recorded which). These receptor sequences come from a woman between 45 and 60 years old who had recovered from COVID-19. The CDR3 runs from the conserved cysteine through the conserved F or W. The D gene is left open where the match is weak. Size values are once, few and many counts, or a class for expanded clones, and some rows have none.

abundance | d_gene | j_gene | len | v_gene | CDR3nt | CDR3aa
- | TRBD1 | TRBJ1-1 | 14 | TRBV5-1 | TGCGCCAGCAGCTCGGGACAGGGGTACACTGAAGCTTTCTTT | CASSSGQGYTEAFF
once | TRBD1 | TRBJ1-6 | 15 | TRBV7-2 | TGTGCCAGCAGCCTTCAGGGGGCAAGCAATTCACCCCTCCACTTT | CASSLQGASNSPLHF
- | - | TRBJ2-3 | 15 | TRBV7-3 | TGTGCCAGCAGCCCTCAGGCGGGGGCCTCTCGTACGCAGTATTTT | CASSPQAGASRTQYF
once | TRBD1 | TRBJ1-1 | 18 | TRBV15 | TGTGCCACCAGCAGAGATGGCCTCCAGGACAGGGGTACCACTGAAGCTTTCTTT | CATSRDGLQDRGTTEAFF
- | - | TRBJ1-1 | 14 | TRBV3-1/TRBV3-2 | TGTGCCAGCAGCCAAACACCCGGGGTCGGTGAAGCTTTCTTT | CASSQTPGVGEAFF
- | - | TRBJ2-3 | 16 | TRBV29-1 | TGCAGCGTCAAACGCATGGGGCTAGCTGGGGGGGATACGCAGTATTTT | CSVKRMGLAGGDTQYF
- | - | TRBJ1-4 | 16 | TRBV3-1/TRBV3-2 | TGTGCCAGCAGCCAAGATCGAGGAACTCACGGTGAAAAACTGTTTTTT | CASSQDRGTHGEKLFF
- | TRBD2 | TRBJ2-7 | 14 | TRBV28 | TGTGCCAGCAGTACGCGGACTAGGGACCACGAGCAGTACTTC | CASSTRTRDHEQYF
- | - | TRBJ2-3 | 16 | TRBV6-2/TRBV6-3 | TGTGCCAGCAGTTACTCGAGAAGCACTAGCACAGATACGCAGTATTTT | CASSYSRSTSTDTQYF
- | TRBD2 | TRBJ2-5 | 15 | TRBV6-2/TRBV6-3 | TGTGCCAGCAGTTACAGGGGAGGGGAAGGAGAGACCCAGTACTTC | CASSYRGGEGETQYF
- | - | TRBJ2-6 | 21 | TRBV4-3 | TGCGCCAGCAGCCAAGATGGAGGCAGCCCGTTTGGTGTCTCTGGGGCCAACGTCCTGACTTTC | CASSQDGGSPFGVSGANVLTF
- | - | TRBJ2-3 | 14 | TRBV5-1 | TGCGCCAGCAGCGTTGAGAGCGGTGCAGATACGCAGTATTTT | CASSVESGADTQYF
- | - | TRBJ1-1 | 12 | TRBV3-1/TRBV3-2 | TGTGCCAGCAGCCCTGGAACAGGGCTTGCTTTCTTT | CASSPGTGLAFF
- | TRBD2 | TRBJ2-2 | 16 | TRBV7-3 | TGTGCCAGCAGCCGCCGGGGGGGCTTTGTGACCGGGGAGCTGTTTTTT | CASSRRGGFVTGELFF
- | TRBD2 | TRBJ2-5 | 15 | TRBV7-3 | TGTGCCAGCAGCTTGGGACTAGTTTCGGGGGAGACCCAGTACTTC | CASSLGLVSGETQYF
- | - | TRBJ2-1 | 13 | TRBV18 | TGTGCCAGCTCACCTTTTCAGGGTGACGAGCAGTTCTTC | CASSPFQGDEQFF
- | TRBD2 | TRBJ2-7 | 20 | TRBV4-3 | TGCGCCAGCAGCCAAGAGAATCTTGGGACTAGCGGGGGGAGGGCCTACGAGCAGTACTTC | CASSQENLGTSGGRAYEQYF
- | - | TRBJ2-7 | 12 | TRBV21-1 | TGTGCCAGCAGCAATCCTAGGAACGAGCAGTACTTC | CASSNPRNEQYF
- | TRBD1 | TRBJ2-7 | 14 | TRBV27 | TGTGCCAGCAGCCGGGACAGCGACGTTTACGAGCAGTACTTC | CASSRDSDVYEQYF
- | - | TRBJ2-2 | 11 | TRBV11-3 | TGTGCCAGCAGGACCAGGAGGGAGCTGTTTTTT | CASRTRRELFF
- | TRBD2 | TRBJ2-2 | 18 | TRBV9 | TGTGCCAGCAGCGTAGTGGAGCGGGGGGCCGGGAACACCGGGGAGCTGTTTTTT | CASSVVERGAGNTGELFF
- | - | TRBJ2-7 | 14 | TRBV6-5 | TGTGCCAGCAATAAGGACACGGTCGGCTACGAGCAGTACTTC | CASNKDTVGYEQYF
- | - | TRBJ2-1 | 15 | TRBV5-1 | TGCGCCAGCAGCCCCCAGGACAGCCTTTACAATGAGCAGTTCTTC | CASSPQDSLYNEQFF
- | - | TRBJ1-6 | 12 | TRBV12-3/TRBV12-4 | TGTGCCAGCAGTAGGGGTTATTCACCCCTCCACTTT | CASSRGYSPLHF
once | TRBD2 | TRBJ2-3 | 15 | TRBV29-1 | TGCAGCGTCGTCACTAGCGGGGGGTTCTCAGATACGCAGTATTTT | CSVVTSGGFSDTQYF
- | - | TRBJ2-2 | 15 | TRBV5-1 | TGCGCCAGCAGGGCGAGCGGGTCCGAGACCGGGGAGCTGTTTTTT | CASRASGSETGELFF
- | - | TRBJ2-1 | 14 | TRBV11-2 | TGTGCCAGCAGCTTAGATCCCGCGAGGGTTGAGCAGTTCTTC | CASSLDPARVEQFF
- | TRBD2 | TRBJ2-5 | 15 | TRBV4-2 | TGTGCCAGCAGCCAAGGCGCGGGAGAGGGAGAGACCCAGTACTTC | CASSQGAGEGETQYF
- | - | TRBJ2-2 | 15 | TRBV7-2 | TGTGCCAGCAGCTTATTGTCAGGGAACACCGGGGAGCTGTTTTTT | CASSLLSGNTGELFF
- | - | TRBJ2-1 | 17 | TRBV4-3 | TGCGCCAGCAGCCAAGATCTGAGGACAGACACCTACAATGAGCAGTTCTTC | CASSQDLRTDTYNEQFF